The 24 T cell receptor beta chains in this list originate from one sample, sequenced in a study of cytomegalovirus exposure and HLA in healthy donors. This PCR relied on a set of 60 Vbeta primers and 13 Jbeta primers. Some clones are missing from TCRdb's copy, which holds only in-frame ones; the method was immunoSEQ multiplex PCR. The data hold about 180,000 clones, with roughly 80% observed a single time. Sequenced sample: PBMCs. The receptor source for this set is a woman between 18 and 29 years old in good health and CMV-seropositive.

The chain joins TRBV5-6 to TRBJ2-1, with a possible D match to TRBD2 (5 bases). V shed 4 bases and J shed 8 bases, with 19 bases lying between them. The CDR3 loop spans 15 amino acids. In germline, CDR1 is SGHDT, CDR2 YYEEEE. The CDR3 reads CASSLGVFISDEQFF. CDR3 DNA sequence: TGTGCCAGCAGCCTCGGGGTTTTCATATCCGATGAGCAGTTCTTC.

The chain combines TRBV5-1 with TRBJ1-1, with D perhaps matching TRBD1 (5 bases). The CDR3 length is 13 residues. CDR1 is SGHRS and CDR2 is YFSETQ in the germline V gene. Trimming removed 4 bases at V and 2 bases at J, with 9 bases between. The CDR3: CASSGRGNTEAFF. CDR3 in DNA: TGCGCCAGCAGCGGTAGGGGAAACACTGAAGCTTTCTTT.

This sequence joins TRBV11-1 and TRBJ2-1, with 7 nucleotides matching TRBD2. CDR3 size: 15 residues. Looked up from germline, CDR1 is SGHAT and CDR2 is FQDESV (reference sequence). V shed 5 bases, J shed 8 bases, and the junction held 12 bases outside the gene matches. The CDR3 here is CASSPRGEGGDEQFF. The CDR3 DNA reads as TGTGCCAGCAGCCCAAGAGGGGAGGGAGGTGATGAGCAGTTCTTC.

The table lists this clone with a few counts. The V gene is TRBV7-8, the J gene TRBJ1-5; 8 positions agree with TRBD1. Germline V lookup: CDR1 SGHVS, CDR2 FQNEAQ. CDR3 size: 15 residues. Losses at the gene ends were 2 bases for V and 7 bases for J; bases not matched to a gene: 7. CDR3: CASSLRTGTGQPQHF. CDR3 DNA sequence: TGTGCCAGCAGCTTAAGGACAGGGACGGGACAGCCCCAGCATTTT.

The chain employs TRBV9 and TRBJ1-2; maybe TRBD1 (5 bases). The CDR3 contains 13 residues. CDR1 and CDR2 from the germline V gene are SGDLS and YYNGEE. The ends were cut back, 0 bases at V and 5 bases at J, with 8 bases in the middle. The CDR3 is CASSVVTAYGYTF. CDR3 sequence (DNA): TGTGCCAGCAGCGTAGTGACAGCTTATGGCTACACCTTC. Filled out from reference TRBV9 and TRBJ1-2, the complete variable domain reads DSGVTQTPKHLITATGQRVTLRCSPRSGDLSVYWYQQSLDQGLQFLIQYYNGEERAKGNILERFSAQQFPDLHSELNLSSLELGDSALYFCASSVVTAYGYTFGSGTRLTVV.

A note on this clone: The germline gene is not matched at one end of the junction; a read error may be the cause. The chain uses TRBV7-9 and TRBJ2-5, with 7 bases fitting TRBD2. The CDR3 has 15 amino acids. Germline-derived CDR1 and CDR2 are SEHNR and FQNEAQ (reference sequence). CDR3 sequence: CSSSLPGLGQETQYF. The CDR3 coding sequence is TGTTCCAGCAGCTTGCCCGGACTAGGCCAAGAGACCCAGTACTTC.

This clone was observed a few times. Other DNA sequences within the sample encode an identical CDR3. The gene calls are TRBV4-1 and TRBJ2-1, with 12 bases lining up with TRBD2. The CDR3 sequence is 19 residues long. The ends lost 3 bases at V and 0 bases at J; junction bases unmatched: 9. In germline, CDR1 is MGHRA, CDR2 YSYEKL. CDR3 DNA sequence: TGCGCCAGCAGCCATCCGGGACTAGCGGGTACTAGCTCCTACAATGAGCAGTTCTTC. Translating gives CASSHPGLAGTSSYNEQFF.

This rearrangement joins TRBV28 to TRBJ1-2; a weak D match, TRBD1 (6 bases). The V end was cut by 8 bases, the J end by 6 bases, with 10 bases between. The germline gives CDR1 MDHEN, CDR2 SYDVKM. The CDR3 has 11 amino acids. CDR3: CASVQGHGYTF. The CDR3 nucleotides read TGTGCCAGCGTACAGGGCCATGGCTACACCTTC.

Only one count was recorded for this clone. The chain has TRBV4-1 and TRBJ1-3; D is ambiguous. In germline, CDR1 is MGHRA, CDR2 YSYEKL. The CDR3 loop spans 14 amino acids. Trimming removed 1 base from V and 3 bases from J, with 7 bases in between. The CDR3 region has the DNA TGCGCCAGCAGCCAAGGGGCCCTTGGAAACACCATATATTTT. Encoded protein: CASSQGALGNTIYF.

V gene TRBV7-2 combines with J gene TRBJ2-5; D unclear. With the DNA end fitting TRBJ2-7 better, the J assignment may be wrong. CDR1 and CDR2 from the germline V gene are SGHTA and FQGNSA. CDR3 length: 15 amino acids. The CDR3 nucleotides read TGTGCCAGCAGCTTAGCTGAGACTCCCAACGGCGAGCAGTACTTC. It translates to CASSLAETPNGEQYF.

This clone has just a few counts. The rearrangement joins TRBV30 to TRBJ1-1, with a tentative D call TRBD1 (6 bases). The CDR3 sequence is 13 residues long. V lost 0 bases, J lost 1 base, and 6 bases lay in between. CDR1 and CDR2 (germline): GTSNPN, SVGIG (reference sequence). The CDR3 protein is CAWSVGANTEAFF. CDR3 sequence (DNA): TGTGCCTGGAGTGTGGGGGCGAACACTGAAGCTTTCTTT.

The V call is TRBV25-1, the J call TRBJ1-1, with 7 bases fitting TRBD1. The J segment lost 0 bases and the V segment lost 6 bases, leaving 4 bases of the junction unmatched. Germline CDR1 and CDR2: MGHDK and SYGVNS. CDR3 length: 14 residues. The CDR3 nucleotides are TGTGCCAGCAGCCTCGGACAGGTGAACACTGAAGCTTTCTTT. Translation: CASSLGQVNTEAFF.

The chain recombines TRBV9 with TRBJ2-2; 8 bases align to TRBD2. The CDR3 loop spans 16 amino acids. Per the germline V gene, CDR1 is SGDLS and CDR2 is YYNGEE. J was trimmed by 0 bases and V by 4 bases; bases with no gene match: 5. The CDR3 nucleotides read TGTGCCAGCAGCCCCGGGGGGGGCCCGAACACCGGGGAGCTGTTTTTT. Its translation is CASSPGGGPNTGELFF.

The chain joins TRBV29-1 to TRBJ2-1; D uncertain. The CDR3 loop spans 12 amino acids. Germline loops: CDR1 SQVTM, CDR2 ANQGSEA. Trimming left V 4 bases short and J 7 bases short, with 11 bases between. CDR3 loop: CSVVRGWNEQFF. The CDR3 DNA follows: TGCAGCGTTGTTCGCGGCTGGAATGAGCAGTTCTTC.

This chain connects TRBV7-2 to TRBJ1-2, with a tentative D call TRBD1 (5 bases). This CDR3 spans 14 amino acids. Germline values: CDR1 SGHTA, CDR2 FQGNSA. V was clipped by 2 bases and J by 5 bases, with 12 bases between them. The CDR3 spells CASSLQGTAYGYTF. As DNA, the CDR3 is TGTGCCAGCAGCTTACAGGGAACTGCTTATGGCTACACCTTC.

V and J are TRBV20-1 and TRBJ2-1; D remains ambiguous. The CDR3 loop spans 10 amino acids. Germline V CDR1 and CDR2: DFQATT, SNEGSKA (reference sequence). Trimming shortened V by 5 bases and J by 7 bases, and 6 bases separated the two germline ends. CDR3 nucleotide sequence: TGCAGTGCTTCAGTTAATGAGCAGTTCTTC. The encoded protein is CSASVNEQFF.

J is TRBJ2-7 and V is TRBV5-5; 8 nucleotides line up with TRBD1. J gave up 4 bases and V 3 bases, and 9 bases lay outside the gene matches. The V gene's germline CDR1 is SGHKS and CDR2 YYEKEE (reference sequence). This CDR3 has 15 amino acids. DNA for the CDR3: TGTGCCAGCAGCTCACCCGACAGGGGACTTTACGAGCAGTACTTC. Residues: CASSSPDRGLYEQYF.

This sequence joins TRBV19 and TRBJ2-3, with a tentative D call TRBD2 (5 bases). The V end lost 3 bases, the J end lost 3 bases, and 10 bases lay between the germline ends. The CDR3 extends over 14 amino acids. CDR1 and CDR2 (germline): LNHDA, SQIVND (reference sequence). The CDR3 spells CASSISGVTDTQYF. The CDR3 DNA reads TGTGCCAGTAGTATCTCCGGGGTTACAGATACGCAGTATTTT.

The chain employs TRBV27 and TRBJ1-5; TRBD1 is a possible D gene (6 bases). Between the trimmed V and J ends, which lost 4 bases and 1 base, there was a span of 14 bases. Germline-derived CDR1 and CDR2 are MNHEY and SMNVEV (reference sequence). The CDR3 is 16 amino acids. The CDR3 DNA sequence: TGTGCCAGCAGTTGGGGGGGCGCGGGGAGCAATCAGCCCCAGCATTTT. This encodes CASSWGGAGSNQPQHF.

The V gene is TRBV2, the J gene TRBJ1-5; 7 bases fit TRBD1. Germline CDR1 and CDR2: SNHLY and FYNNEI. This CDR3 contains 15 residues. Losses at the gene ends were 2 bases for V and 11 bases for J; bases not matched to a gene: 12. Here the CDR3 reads CASSEPGQDLGTQHF. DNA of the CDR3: TGTGCCAGCAGTGAACCCGGACAGGACCTTGGGACCCAGCATTTT.

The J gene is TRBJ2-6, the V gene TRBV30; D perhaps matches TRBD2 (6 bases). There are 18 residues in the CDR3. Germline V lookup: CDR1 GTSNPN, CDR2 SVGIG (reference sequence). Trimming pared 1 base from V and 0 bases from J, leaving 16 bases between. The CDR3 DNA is TGTGCCTGGAGTGACCCGGGACTGCCTCCCTCTGGGGCCAACGTCCTGACTTTC. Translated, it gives CAWSDPGLPPSGANVLTF.

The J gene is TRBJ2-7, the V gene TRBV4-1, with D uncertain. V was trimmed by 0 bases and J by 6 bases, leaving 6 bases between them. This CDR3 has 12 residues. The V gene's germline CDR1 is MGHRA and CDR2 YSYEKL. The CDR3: CASSQDSLEQYF. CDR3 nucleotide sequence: TGCGCCAGCAGCCAAGATAGTCTCGAGCAGTACTTC.

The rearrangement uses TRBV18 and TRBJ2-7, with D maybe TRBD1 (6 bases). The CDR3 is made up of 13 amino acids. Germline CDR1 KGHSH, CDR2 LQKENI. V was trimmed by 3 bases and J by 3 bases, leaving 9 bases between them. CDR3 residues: CASSPQGLYEQYF. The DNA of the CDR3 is TGTGCCAGCTCACCGCAGGGGCTCTACGAGCAGTACTTC. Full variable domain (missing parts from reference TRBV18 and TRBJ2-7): NAGVMQNPRHLVRRRGQEARLRCSPMKGHSHVYWYRQLPEEGLKFMVYLQKENIIDESGMPKERFSAEFPKEGPSILRIQQVVRGDSAAYFCASSPQGLYEQYFGPGTRLTVT.

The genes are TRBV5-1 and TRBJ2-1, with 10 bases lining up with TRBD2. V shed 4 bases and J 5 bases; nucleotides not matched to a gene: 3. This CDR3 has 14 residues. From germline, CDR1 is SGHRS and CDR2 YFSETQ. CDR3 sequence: CASSLAGEHNEQFF. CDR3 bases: TGCGCCAGCAGCCTAGCGGGGGAACACAATGAGCAGTTCTTC. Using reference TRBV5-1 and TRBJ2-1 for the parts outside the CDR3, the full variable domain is KAGVTQTPRYLIKTRGQQVTLSCSPISGHRSVSWYQQTPGQGLQFLFEYFSETQRNKGNFPGRFSGRQFSNSRSEMNVSTLELGDSALYLCASSLAGEHNEQFFGPGTRLTVL.